This record concerns one TCR beta chain sequence. Library preparation (for TCRbeta) was performed with unique molecular identifiers. TCRdb recomputed calls from the PCR reads with MiXCR, one row per CDR3 protein. The repertoire holds about 410,000 distinct CDR3 sequences, about a fifth seen once, with approximately 3.9% in the top ten. This sample was taken from a study of T-cell reconstitution after alpha-beta-depleted transplantation in children. Trimming took 2 bases from V and 7 from J, leaving 5 bases between them. Per the germline V gene, CDR1 is SGHTA and CDR2 is FQGNSA. This CDR3 is 11 amino acids long.

This receptor was identified in a human donor who donated a stem cell graft to a child with acute myeloid leukemia. The material sequenced was PBMCs from the stem cell graft donor, taken from the stem cell graft. The V call is TRBV7-2, the J call TRBJ1-2; D remains ambiguous. CDR3 sequence (DNA): TGTGCCAGCAGCTTAAGTGGTGGCTACACCTTC. Translation gives CASSLSGGYTF.